This T cell receptor (beta chain) was recovered during a study of T cell repertoires in cytomegalovirus infection. Study conclusions and caveats: There were HLA-C-restricted CMV-specific TCR beta clonotypes dominating the ex vivo response.

TCRdb reprocessed the reads with MiXCR, giving one entry per CDR3 protein. The table records about 34,000 distinct CDR3 sequences, 52% of them present only once. In the case of this clonotype: Its antigen remains unidentified.

CDR3 size: 14 residues. The V end lost 1 base, the J end lost 9 bases, and 10 bases lay between the germline ends. Germline V gene sequence: CDR1 MDHEN, CDR2 SYDVKM. Sample: CD8+ T cells from cultured PBMCs, taken from culture after CMV antigen stimulation. The V call is TRBV28, the J call TRBJ1-6; D not certain. The receptor was isolated from a human donor in good health (CMV status not recorded). Some clones in this sample may be carry-over from other donors' samples. CDR3 in amino acids: CASSLSGIASPLHF. For the CDR3, the DNA is TGTGCCAGCAGTTTATCAGGAATCGCTTCACCCCTCCACTTT.